Listed below are T cell receptor beta chains from one sample, sequenced in a study of blood T cell repertoires in COVID-19. Clones were sequenced by immunoSEQ multiplex PCR, and TCRdb holds only the in-frame ones, with some missing. The sample gives 130,000 or so clones, approximately 87% of which show up once; more than 2% is in the top ten. Sequencing used peripheral blood. The receptors here all came from a man in his sixties or seventies with active COVID-19. CDR3s include the opening cysteine and the closing phenylalanine or tryptophan. Fields, in order: V gene, J gene, CDR3 protein.

TRBV6-5	TRBJ2-5	CASSYGGTSPTQYF
TRBV5-1	TRBJ2-5	CASSQAGTNQETQYF
TRBV25-1	TRBJ2-7	CASRAGTNYEQYF
TRBV6-4	TRBJ2-7	CASSDFSYEQYF
TRBV10-3	TRBJ1-4	CAISGTGRNEKLFF
TRBV28	TRBJ2-6	CASIPGVGANVLTF
TRBV6-2/TRBV6-3	TRBJ1-5	CASSRDSINQPQHF
TRBV7-8	TRBJ2-7	CASSLIQGYEQYF
TRBV6-5	TRBJ1-4	CASRGTAVMRKLFF
TRBV30	TRBJ2-6	CAWIGQYSGANVLTF
TRBV7-2	TRBJ1-1	CASSLSGGSEAFF
TRBV2	TRBJ2-7	CASSGYGEQYF
TRBV28	TRBJ2-7	CASMGVAAGGSYEQYF
TRBV6-6	TRBJ1-2	CASSPDRYNYGYTF
TRBV2	TRBJ1-2	CASSDFHYGYTF
TRBV19	TRBJ2-7	CASSMGGTGVSYEQYF
TRBV12-3/TRBV12-4	TRBJ2-7	CASSPRVFEQYF
TRBV9	TRBJ2-3	CASSVGYSGGTDTQYF
TRBV15	TRBJ2-1	CATSRDTSHDEQFF
TRBV27	TRBJ2-7	CASSSGSASSYEQYF
TRBV5-4	TRBJ2-1	CASSMTSGRVNEQFF
TRBV18	TRBJ2-3	CASSPPSGTQYF
TRBV5-1	TRBJ2-3	CASSSSGSPTDTQYF
TRBV3-1/TRBV3-2	TRBJ2-7	CASSQPGKGQGWYEQYF
TRBV20-1	TRBJ1-1	CSARQSSEAFF
TRBV7-3	TRBJ2-2	CASSLWRAGELFF
TRBV6-1	TRBJ2-2	CASSEGVIRTGELFF
TRBV4-1	TRBJ2-1	CASQPGQGNNEQFF
TRBV29-1	TRBJ1-5	CSVGGSNQPQHF
TRBV7-9	TRBJ1-1	CASSLVNTEAFF
TRBV2	TRBJ2-5	CASRGQGGGTQYF
TRBV24-1	TRBJ2-2	CATSDPYRGLTGELFF
TRBV6-1	TRBJ2-2	CASSEATGINTGELFF
TRBV6-2/TRBV6-3	TRBJ2-7	CASSGPYYEQYF
TRBV29-1	TRBJ2-7	CSVEGKGPSGTYEQYF
TRBV21-1	TRBJ1-4	CASSSGAYREKLFF
TRBV5-8	TRBJ1-2	CASSLATRVRGYTF
TRBV6-2/TRBV6-3	TRBJ2-2	CASSYDVGAGELFF
TRBV6-2/TRBV6-3	TRBJ2-2	CASSPVRWLNTGELFF
TRBV28	TRBJ1-2	CASSRDRGRYGYTF
TRBV6-5	TRBJ2-7	CASSYSVVQTYEQYF
TRBV5-1	TRBJ2-1	CASSSHTSREQFF
TRBV18	TRBJ1-2	CASFTGSDFYGYTF
TRBV2	TRBJ2-7	CASSRQGVVYEQYF
TRBV20-1	TRBJ2-1	CSARPENEQFF
TRBV9	TRBJ2-1	CASSVGREGRNEQFF
TRBV19	TRBJ2-1	CASSIREVNEQFF
TRBV11-2	TRBJ2-2	CASSPRGGAQIGELFF
TRBV28	TRBJ2-7	CASSLDGREQYF
TRBV24-1	TRBJ2-3	CATSDFGRKTDTQYF
TRBV28	TRBJ2-1	CASSLYYYREGLAGVSSYNEQFF
TRBV28	TRBJ1-4	CASSGGARNEKLFF
TRBV5-1	TRBJ2-2	CASSLFTGSPGELFF
TRBV28	TRBJ2-5	CASSLVADRVGETQYF